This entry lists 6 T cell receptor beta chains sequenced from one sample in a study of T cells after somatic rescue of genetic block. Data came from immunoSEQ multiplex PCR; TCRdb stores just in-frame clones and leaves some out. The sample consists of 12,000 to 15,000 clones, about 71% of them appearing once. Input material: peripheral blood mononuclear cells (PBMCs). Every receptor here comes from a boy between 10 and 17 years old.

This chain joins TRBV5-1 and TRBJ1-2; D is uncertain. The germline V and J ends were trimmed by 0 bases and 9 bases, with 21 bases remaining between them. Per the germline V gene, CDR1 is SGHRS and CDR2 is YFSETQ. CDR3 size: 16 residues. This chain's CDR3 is CASSLATGSSSGSYTF. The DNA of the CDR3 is TGCGCCAGCAGCTTGGCTACCGGAAGTTCCTCGGGTAGCTACACCTTC.

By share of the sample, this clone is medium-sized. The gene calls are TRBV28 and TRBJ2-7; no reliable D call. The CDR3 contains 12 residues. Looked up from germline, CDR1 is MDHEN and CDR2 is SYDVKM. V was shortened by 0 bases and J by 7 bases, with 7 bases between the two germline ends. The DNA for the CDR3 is TGTGCCAGCAGTTTATGGAGAAATGAGCAGTACTTC. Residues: CASSLWRNEQYF.

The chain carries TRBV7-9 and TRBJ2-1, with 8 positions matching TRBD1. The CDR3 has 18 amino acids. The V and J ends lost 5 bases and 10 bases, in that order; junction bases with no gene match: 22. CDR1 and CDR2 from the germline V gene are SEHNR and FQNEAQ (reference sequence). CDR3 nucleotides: TGTGCCAGCAGCCTGCCAAGGGGCCAGGGGGCGCGTCAGTGGGAGCAGTTCTTC. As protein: CASSLPRGQGARQWEQFF.

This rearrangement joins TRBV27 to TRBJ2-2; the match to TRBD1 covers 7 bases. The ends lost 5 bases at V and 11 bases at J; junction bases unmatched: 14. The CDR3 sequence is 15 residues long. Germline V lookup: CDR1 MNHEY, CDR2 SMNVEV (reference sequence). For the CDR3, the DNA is TGTGCCAGCAGTCTCCGGGACAGTTATGCTGGAGAGCTGTTTTTT. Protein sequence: CASSLRDSYAGELFF.

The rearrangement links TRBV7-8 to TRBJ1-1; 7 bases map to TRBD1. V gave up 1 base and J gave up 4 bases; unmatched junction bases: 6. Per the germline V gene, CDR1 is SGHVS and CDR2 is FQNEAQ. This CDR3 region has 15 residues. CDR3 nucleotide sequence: TGTGCCAGCAGCTTAGTCCAGGGGGGCGGCACTGAAGCTTTCTTT. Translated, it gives CASSLVQGGGTEAFF. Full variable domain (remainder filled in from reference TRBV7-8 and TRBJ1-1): GAGVSQSPRYKVAKRGQDVALRCDPISGHVSLFWYQQALGQGPEFLTYFQNEAQLDKSGLPSDRFFAERPEGSVSTLKIQRTQQEDSAVYLCASSLVQGGGTEAFFGQGTRLTVV.

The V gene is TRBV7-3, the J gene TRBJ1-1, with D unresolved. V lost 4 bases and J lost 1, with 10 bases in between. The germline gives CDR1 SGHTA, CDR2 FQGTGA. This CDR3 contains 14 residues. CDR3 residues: CASSSLRGNTEAFF. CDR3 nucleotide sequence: TGTGCCAGCAGCTCCCTTCGCGGGAACACTGAAGCTTTCTTT.